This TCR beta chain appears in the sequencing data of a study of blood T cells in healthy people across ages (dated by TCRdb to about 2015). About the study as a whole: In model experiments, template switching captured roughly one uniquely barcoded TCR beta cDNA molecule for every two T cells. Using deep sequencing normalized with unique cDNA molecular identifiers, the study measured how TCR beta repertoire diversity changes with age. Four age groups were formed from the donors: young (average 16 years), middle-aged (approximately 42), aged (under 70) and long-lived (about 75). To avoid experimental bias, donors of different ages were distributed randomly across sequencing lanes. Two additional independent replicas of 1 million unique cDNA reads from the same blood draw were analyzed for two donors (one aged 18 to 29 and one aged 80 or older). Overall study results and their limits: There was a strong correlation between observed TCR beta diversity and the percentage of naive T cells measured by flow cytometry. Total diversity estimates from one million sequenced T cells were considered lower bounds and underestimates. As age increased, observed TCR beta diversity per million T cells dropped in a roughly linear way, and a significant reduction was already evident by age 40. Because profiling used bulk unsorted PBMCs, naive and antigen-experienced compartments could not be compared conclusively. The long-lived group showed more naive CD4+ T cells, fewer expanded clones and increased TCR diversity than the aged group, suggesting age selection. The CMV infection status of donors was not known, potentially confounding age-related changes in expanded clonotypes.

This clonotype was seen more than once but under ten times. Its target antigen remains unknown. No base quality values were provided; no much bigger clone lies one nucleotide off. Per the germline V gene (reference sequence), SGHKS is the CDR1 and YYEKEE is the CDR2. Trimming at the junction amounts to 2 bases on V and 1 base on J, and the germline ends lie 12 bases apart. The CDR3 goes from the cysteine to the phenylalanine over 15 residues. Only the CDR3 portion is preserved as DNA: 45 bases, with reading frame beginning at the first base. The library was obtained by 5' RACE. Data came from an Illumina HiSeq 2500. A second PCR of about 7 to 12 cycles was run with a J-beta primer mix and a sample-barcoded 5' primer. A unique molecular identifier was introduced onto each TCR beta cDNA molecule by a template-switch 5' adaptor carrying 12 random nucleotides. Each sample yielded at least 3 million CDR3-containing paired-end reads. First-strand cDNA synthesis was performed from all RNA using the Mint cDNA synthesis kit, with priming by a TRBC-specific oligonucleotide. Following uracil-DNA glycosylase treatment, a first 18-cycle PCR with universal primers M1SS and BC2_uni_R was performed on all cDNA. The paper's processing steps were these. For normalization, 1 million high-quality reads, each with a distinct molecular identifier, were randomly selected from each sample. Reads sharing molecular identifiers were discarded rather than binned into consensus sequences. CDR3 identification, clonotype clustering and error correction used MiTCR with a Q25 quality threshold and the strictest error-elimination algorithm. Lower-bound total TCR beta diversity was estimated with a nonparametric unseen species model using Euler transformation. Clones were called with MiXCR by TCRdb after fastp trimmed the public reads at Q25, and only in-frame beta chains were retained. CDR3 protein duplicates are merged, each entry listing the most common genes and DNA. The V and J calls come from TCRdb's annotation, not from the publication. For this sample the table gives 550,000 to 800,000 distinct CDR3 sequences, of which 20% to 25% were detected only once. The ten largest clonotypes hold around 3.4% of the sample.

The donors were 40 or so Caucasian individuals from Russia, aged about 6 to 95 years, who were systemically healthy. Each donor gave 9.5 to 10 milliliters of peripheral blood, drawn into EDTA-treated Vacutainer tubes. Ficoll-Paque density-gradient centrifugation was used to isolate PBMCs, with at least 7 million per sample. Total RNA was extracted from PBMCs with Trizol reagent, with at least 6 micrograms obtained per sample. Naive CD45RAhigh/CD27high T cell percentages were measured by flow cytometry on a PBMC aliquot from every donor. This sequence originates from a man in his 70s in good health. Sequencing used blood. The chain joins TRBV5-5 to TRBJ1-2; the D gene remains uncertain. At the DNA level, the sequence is TGTGCCAGCAGCTTAAGCGTAGACCTTAACTATGGCTACACCTTC. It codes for CASSLSVDLNYGYTF.